This record concerns one T cell receptor (beta chain) sequence. Trimming removed 5 bases from V and 11 bases from J, with 18 bases in between. Germline CDR1 reads SGHTA; CDR2 reads FQGTGA. The CDR3 loop spans 13 amino acids. In the original workflow: Estimation of nucleated cell counts was performed using reference gene primer amplification. The repertoire was sequenced with immunoSEQ multiplex PCR; TCRdb's copy has only in-frame clones and lacks some. The DNA was the basis for D and trimming; V, J and clone size are from that table. The sample has 130,000 to 150,000 clones, around 84% seen once. This sample stems from a study of blood T cell repertoires in COVID-19. Study summary: There were acute and convalescent COVID-19 samples, and they came from the United States, Italy and Spain. The analysed material was cDNA or gDNA that came from T cells, B-cell-depleted T cells, or PBMCs.

The V gene is TRBV7-3, the J gene TRBJ1-1; maybe TRBD1 (5 bases). The source of this sequence is a human donor in a cohort sampled during active COVID-19. The sample comprised peripheral blood. CDR3: CASSPKGAGWAFF. The CDR3 coding sequence is TGTGCCAGCAGCCCGAAAGGGGCCGGGTGGGCTTTCTTT.